This passage covers 29 T cell receptor beta chains from one sample sequenced in a study of shared clonotypes between healthy human individuals. Produced via immunoSEQ multiplex PCR; TCRdb's table is partial and in-frame only. The sample consists of hundreds of thousands of clones, approximately 95% of them appearing once. Naive CD8 populations comprised CD45RO-negative cells positively selected for CCR7, excluding terminally differentiated effector memory CD45RA+ cells. Source material: naive CD8+ T cells sorted from blood. Every receptor here comes from a woman aged 30 to 39 in good health.

The CDR3 coding sequence is TGCGCCAGCAGCCAAGAAAGGGGGCGATATGAAAAACTGTTTTTT. Its protein is CASSQERGRYEKLFF. The chain has TRBV4-1 and TRBJ1-4; 7 bases fit TRBD1. The length of the CDR3 is 15 residues. The junction had 4 bases not matched to a gene; V was cut back by 0 bases and J by 6 bases. CDR1 and CDR2 from the germline V gene are MGHRA and YSYEKL.

The chain joins TRBV6-1 to TRBJ2-7; the match to TRBD2 covers 11 bases. The length of the CDR3 is 16 residues. The germline CDR1 and CDR2 sequences are MNHNS and SASEGT. The J segment lost 4 bases and the V segment lost 1 base, leaving 6 bases of the junction unmatched. The CDR3 region has the DNA TGTGCCAGCAGTGAAGGGCTAGCGGGAGGTTGGTACGAGCAGTACTTC. It translates to CASSEGLAGGWYEQYF.

As for this clone: The same CDR3 is also encoded by other DNA sequences in this sample. The chain combines TRBV27 with TRBJ1-5; tentative D call: TRBD1 (5 bases). This CDR3 has 13 amino acids. V was clipped by 2 bases and J by 7 bases, with 9 bases between them. CDR1 and CDR2 (germline): MNHEY, SMNVEV (reference sequence). The CDR3 nucleotides are TGTGCCAGCAGTTTAGGAGGGACCCAGCCCCAGCATTTT. It encodes CASSLGGTQPQHF.

Note on this clone: Other nucleotide sequences from this sample produce the same CDR3. V and J are TRBV4-1 and TRBJ2-7; 8 bases line up with TRBD1. Germline V gene sequence: CDR1 MGHRA, CDR2 YSYEKL. V lost 4 bases to trimming and J lost 1 base; unmatched junction nucleotides: 3. This CDR3 region has 14 residues. CDR3 nucleotide sequence: TGCGCCAGCAGCCCCGGACAGGGTTCCTACGAGCAGTACTTC. This sequence encodes CASSPGQGSYEQYF.

The V and J genes are TRBV4-1 and TRBJ2-7; a possible D gene is TRBD1 (5 bases). From germline, CDR1 is MGHRA and CDR2 YSYEKL. V dropped 0 bases and J dropped 3 bases, with 12 bases sitting between them. This CDR3 comprises 15 residues. The CDR3 region is CASSQDRQGGYEQYF. The DNA for the CDR3 is TGCGCCAGCAGCCAAGATCGGCAGGGCGGCTACGAGCAGTACTTC.

The chain uses TRBV27 and TRBJ2-7; 7 bases are a match to TRBD1. CDR1 is MNHEY and CDR2 is SMNVEV in the germline V gene (reference sequence). V lost 6 bases, J lost 3 bases, and 14 bases stayed unmatched. The CDR3 is 16 amino acids. The CDR3 is CASRPYPGTADYEQYF. The CDR3 bases are TGTGCCAGCAGGCCTTATCCCGGGACAGCAGACTACGAGCAGTACTTC.

J is TRBJ2-7 and V is TRBV9; 10 bases line up with TRBD1. Unmatched junction bases numbered 3, after V lost 0 bases and J lost 3 bases. The CDR3 loop spans 15 amino acids. Germline V gene data show CDR1 as SGDLS and CDR2 as YYNGEE. CDR3 residues: CASSVGGTGVYEQYF. CDR3 nucleotides: TGTGCCAGCAGCGTAGGGGGGACAGGGGTCTACGAGCAGTACTTC. The variable domain in full, with the rest retrieved from reference TRBV9 and TRBJ2-7, is DSGVTQTPKHLITATGQRVTLRCSPRSGDLSVYWYQQSLDQGLQFLIQYYNGEERAKGNILERFSAQQFPDLHSELNLSSLELGDSALYFCASSVGGTGVYEQYFGPGTRLTVT.

The chain has TRBV2 and TRBJ2-7, with D maybe TRBD2 (6 bases). Germline CDR1 and CDR2: SNHLY and FYNNEI. Between the trimmed V and J ends, which lost 4 bases and 4 bases, there was a span of 14 bases. The CDR3 sequence is 14 residues long. CDR3 in DNA: TGTGCCAGCAGTGGGGGACGGGGGACTTACGAGCAGTACTTC. Translation gives CASSGGRGTYEQYF.

On this clone itself: The same CDR3 can be traced to other DNA sequences in this sample. The chain couples TRBV28 to TRBJ2-7; D call uncertain. This CDR3 spans 14 amino acids. V lost 3 bases to trimming and J lost 0 bases, with 9 bases between them. The germline gives CDR1 MDHEN, CDR2 SYDVKM. The CDR3 sequence is CASSFSRPSYEQYF. In nucleotides, the CDR3 is TGTGCCAGCAGTTTTTCCCGGCCCTCCTACGAGCAGTACTTC.

The rearrangement joins TRBV19 to TRBJ1-2; no reliable D call. Germline loops: CDR1 LNHDA, CDR2 SQIVND (reference sequence). This CDR3 has 16 residues. V was cut by 2 bases and J by 0 bases, with 13 bases left in between. CDR3 residues: CASSITASSSNYGYTF. The CDR3 bases are TGTGCCAGTAGTATAACGGCCAGTTCCTCTAACTATGGCTACACCTTC.

The chain recombines TRBV7-9 with TRBJ1-2; D not certain. Trimming removed 1 base from V and 6 bases from J, with 9 bases in between. The CDR3 runs 13 residues. The V gene's germline CDR1 is SEHNR and CDR2 FQNEAQ (reference sequence). The CDR3 reads CASSLVAEDGYTF. In DNA, the CDR3 is TGTGCCAGCAGCTTAGTTGCCGAGGATGGCTACACCTTC.

The rearrangement links TRBV11-2 to TRBJ2-7, with a weak D call TRBD2 (6 bases). From germline, CDR1 is SGHAT and CDR2 FQNNGV. Trimming left V 7 bases short and J 5 bases short, with 12 bases between. This CDR3 has 12 amino acids. The CDR3 spells CASTLGGDEQYF. The DNA for the CDR3 is TGTGCCAGCACACTAGGAGGGGACGAGCAGTACTTC.

The chain carries TRBV4-1 and TRBJ2-7; D is perhaps TRBD2 (5 bases). This CDR3 contains 13 residues. Germline CDR1 reads MGHRA; CDR2 reads YSYEKL. Trimming took off 4 bases at V and 3 bases at J, with 10 bases between the two ends. The CDR3 reads CASSLTRDYEQYF. The CDR3 nucleotides are TGCGCCAGCAGCCTAACGAGGGACTACGAGCAGTACTTC.

The gene calls are TRBV6-6 and TRBJ2-7, with 9 bases fitting TRBD1. In germline, CDR1 is MNHNY, CDR2 SVGAGI (reference sequence). Trimming at V came to 0 bases and at J to 2 bases, leaving 5 bases not matched to a gene. The CDR3 spans 16 residues. This CDR3 is CASSYSIRDRAYEQYF. The CDR3 nucleotides read TGTGCCAGCAGTTACTCGATACGGGACAGGGCCTACGAGCAGTACTTC.

The chain carries TRBV7-9 and TRBJ2-7, with TRBD1 as a possible D gene (5 bases). The CDR3 consists of 15 residues. The germline V and J ends were trimmed by 5 bases and 2 bases, with 16 bases remaining between them. Looked up from germline, CDR1 is SEHNR and CDR2 is FQNEAQ (reference sequence). The CDR3 DNA follows: TGTGCCAGCAGCGGAATCCGACAGAAAACCTACGAGCAGTACTTC. Encoded protein: CASSGIRQKTYEQYF.

This rearrangement joins TRBV7-8 to TRBJ1-1; no reliable D call. The CDR3 consists of 14 residues. In germline, CDR1 is SGHVS, CDR2 FQNEAQ. V was pared by 0 bases and J by 4 bases, with 9 bases between. This chain's CDR3 is CASSLAEGLTEAFF. In DNA, the CDR3 is TGTGCCAGCAGCTTAGCGGAAGGGCTCACTGAAGCTTTCTTT.

The V gene is TRBV28, the J gene TRBJ2-1; D is ambiguous. V shed 5 bases and J shed 4 bases, with 15 bases lying between them. Germline CDR1 MDHEN, CDR2 SYDVKM. The CDR3 has 15 residues. The CDR3 is CASSDTPTPYNEQFF. DNA for the CDR3: TGTGCCAGCAGTGATACACCGACACCTTACAATGAGCAGTTCTTC.

This chain joins TRBV19 and TRBJ2-1, with D possibly matching TRBD1 (6 bases). The V end lost 3 bases, the J end lost 6 bases, and 21 bases lay between the germline ends. Looked up from germline, CDR1 is LNHDA and CDR2 is SQIVND (reference sequence). The CDR3 is 17 amino acids. CDR3 coding DNA: TGTGCCAGTAGTATTGAAGGGGGACCTACCCGTGGCAATGAGCAGTTCTTC. The encoded protein is CASSIEGGPTRGNEQFF.

The V call is TRBV28, the J call TRBJ1-1; 8 bases fit TRBD1. Germline loops: CDR1 MDHEN, CDR2 SYDVKM. The CDR3 consists of 14 residues. Losses at the gene ends were 6 bases for V and 1 base for J; bases not matched to a gene: 4. In nucleotides, the CDR3 is TGTGCCAGCAGGGACAGGGAATGGAACACTGAAGCTTTCTTT. Encoded protein: CASRDREWNTEAFF.

The chain links TRBV19 to TRBJ1-4; D gene ambiguous. Germline CDR1 and CDR2: LNHDA and SQIVND (reference sequence). The CDR3 covers 15 residues. Trimming shortened V by 5 bases and J by 0 bases, and 10 bases separated the two germline ends. The CDR3 DNA is TGTGCCAGTAGTGCAGAAATGGCAACTAATGAAAAACTGTTTTTT. Translated, it gives CASSAEMATNEKLFF. The full variable domain, its missing parts supplied by reference TRBV19 and TRBJ1-4, is DGGITQSPKYLFRKEGQNVTLSCEQNLNHDAMYWYRQDPGQGLRLIYYSQIVNDFQKGDIAEGYSVSREKKESFPLTVTSAQKNPTAFYLCASSAEMATNEKLFFGSGTQLSVL.

This clone appeared once. This sequence joins TRBV28 and TRBJ2-5, with D perhaps given as TRBD1 or TRBD2 (5 bases each). The J call may be faulty, since TRBJ2-7 better matches the DNA end. This CDR3 comprises 12 residues. Germline assignment: CDR1 MDHEN and CDR2 SYDVKM. DNA of the CDR3: TGTGCCAGCAGTTTAAGAGGGGTCGAGCAGTACTTC. Protein: CASSLRGVEQYF.

The chain carries TRBV28 and TRBJ1-3; D ambiguous. Germline V lookup: CDR1 MDHEN, CDR2 SYDVKM. This CDR3 spans 15 amino acids. V lost 1 base and J 7 bases, leaving 14 bases between the germline ends. Here the CDR3 reads CASSLFSGKGNTIYF. In nucleotides, the CDR3 is TGTGCCAGCAGTTTATTCTCCGGAAAGGGTAACACCATATATTTT.

This chain connects TRBV10-3 to TRBJ2-7, with D unresolved. V gave up 0 bases and J gave up 2 bases, with 8 bases separating them. The CDR3 is made up of 14 amino acids. The V gene's germline CDR1 is ENHRY and CDR2 SYGVKD. CDR3 in amino acids: CAISESGGTYEQYF. The CDR3, as DNA: TGTGCCATCAGTGAGTCTGGCGGCACCTACGAGCAGTACTTC.

V and J are TRBV5-4 and TRBJ2-5, with D unresolved. The DNA end lines up better with TRBJ2-7; the J call may be wrong. The germline V gene encodes CDR1 SGHNT and CDR2 YYREEE (reference sequence). The CDR3 has 11 amino acids. In DNA form, the CDR3 reads TGTGCCAGCAGCTTGGCAAGCGAGCAGTACTTC. Its translation is CASSLASEQYF.

The CDR3 region has the DNA TGTGCCAGCAGCTCCTCAGGGGCGCCGGATGAAAAACTGTTTTTT. Residues: CASSSSGAPDEKLFF. The chain has TRBV7-9 and TRBJ1-4; a weak D match, TRBD1 (6 bases). The CDR3 totals 15 residues. V was trimmed by 4 bases and J by 6 bases, leaving 15 bases between them. Germline CDR1 SEHNR, CDR2 FQNEAQ (reference sequence).

V is TRBV10-3 and J is TRBJ2-7; D perhaps matches TRBD2 (5 bases). Germline CDR1 reads ENHRY; CDR2 reads SYGVKD. The CDR3 extends over 14 amino acids. Trimming pared 3 bases from V and 4 bases from J, leaving 13 bases between. CDR3 DNA: TGTGCCATCAGTGATATGAGGGTGGAGTACGAGCAGTACTTC. Translating gives CAISDMRVEYEQYF.

The chain uses TRBV2 and TRBJ2-7; 10 positions match TRBD2. V shed 2 bases and J 2 bases; nucleotides not matched to a gene: 12. This CDR3 has 18 amino acids. Germline CDR1 and CDR2: SNHLY and FYNNEI. The CDR3 DNA reads TGTGCCAGCAGTGAATGGTTTGTCACTAGCGGGACCACCTACGAGCAGTACTTC. This codes for CASSEWFVTSGTTYEQYF.

The chain is built from TRBV4-2 and TRBJ2-1, with 10 bases fitting TRBD2. CDR1 is LGHNA, CDR2 YNFKEQ, per germline. V shed 0 bases, J shed 0 bases, and the junction held 5 bases outside the gene matches. The CDR3 spans 18 residues. CDR3 in amino acids: CASSQDPAGGVSYNEQFF. The CDR3, as DNA: TGTGCCAGCAGCCAAGATCCAGCGGGAGGGGTCTCCTACAATGAGCAGTTCTTC.

Worth noting for this clone: The same CDR3 is also encoded by other DNA sequences in this sample. The chain combines TRBV9 with TRBJ2-7; 11 bases align to TRBD1. Losses at the gene ends were 3 bases for V and 4 bases for J; bases not matched to a gene: 3. This CDR3 spans 14 amino acids. Germline V gene data show CDR1 as SGDLS and CDR2 as YYNGEE. CDR3 bases: TGTGCCAGCAGCGCTCGGGACAGGGGGTACGAGCAGTACTTC. Translating it yields CASSARDRGYEQYF.